This TCR beta chain was identified in a study of shared clonotypes between healthy human individuals. CD45RO-negative, CCR7-selected cells formed the naive CD8 fraction, which excluded terminally differentiated effector memory CD45RA+ cells. Within Nashville, Tennessee resided all donors, each a Caucasian adult. Germline loops: CDR1 LNHDA, CDR2 SQIVND (reference sequence). The V end was cut by 4 bases, the J end by 8 bases, with 20 bases between. This CDR3 is 16 amino acids long. Only in-frame clones appear in the TCRdb table, and some are missing; sequencing was by immunoSEQ multiplex PCR. The data contain 1.5 million to 2.5 million clones, about 95% of them seen just once; the ten biggest clones take up 1.2%. Of note for this clone: The antigen is undetermined.

The study, taken as a whole, reports: Relative to memory subsets, naive subsets generally showed larger estimated richness.

This sequence originates from a man in his late teens or twenties in good health. This rearrangement joins TRBV19 to TRBJ1-4; maybe TRBD1 (5 bases). Sequencing was performed on naive CD8+ T cells sorted from blood. CDR3 protein: CASSSPLQALGEKLFF. The CDR3 DNA is TGTGCCAGTAGTAGCCCGTTACAGGCCCTCGGGGAAAAACTGTTTTTT.